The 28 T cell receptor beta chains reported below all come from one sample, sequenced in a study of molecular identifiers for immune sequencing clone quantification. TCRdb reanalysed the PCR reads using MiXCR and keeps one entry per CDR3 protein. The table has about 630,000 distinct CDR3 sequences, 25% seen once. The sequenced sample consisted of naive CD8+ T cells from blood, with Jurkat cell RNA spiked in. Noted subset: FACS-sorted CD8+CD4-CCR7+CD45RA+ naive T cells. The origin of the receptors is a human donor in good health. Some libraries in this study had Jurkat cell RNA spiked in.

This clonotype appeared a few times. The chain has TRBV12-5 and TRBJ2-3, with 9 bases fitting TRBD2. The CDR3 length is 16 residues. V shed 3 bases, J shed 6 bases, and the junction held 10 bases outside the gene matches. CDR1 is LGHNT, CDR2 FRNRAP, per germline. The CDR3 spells CASGFLAGGLGDTQYF. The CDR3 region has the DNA TGTGCTAGTGGTTTCCTTGCGGGGGGGCTTGGTGATACGCAGTATTTT. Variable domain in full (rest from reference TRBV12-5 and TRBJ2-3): DARVTQTPRHKVTEMGQEVTMRCQPILGHNTVFWYRQTMMQGLELLAYFRNRAPLDDSGMPKDRFSAEMPDATLATLKIQPSEPRDSAVYFCASGFLAGGLGDTQYFGPGTRLTVL.

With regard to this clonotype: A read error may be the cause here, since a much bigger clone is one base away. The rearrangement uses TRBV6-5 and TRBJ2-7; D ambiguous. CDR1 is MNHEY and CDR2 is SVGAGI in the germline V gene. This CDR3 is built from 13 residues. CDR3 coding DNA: TGTGTCAGCAGCCCGTCCGGACGGGTGGGGTGGTACTTC. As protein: CVSSPSGRVGWYF.

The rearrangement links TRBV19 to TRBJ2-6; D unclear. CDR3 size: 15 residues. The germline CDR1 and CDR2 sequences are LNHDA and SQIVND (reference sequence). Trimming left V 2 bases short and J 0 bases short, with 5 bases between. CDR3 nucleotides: TGTGCCAGTAGTATAACCGCCTCTGGGGCCAACGTCCTGACTTTC. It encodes CASSITASGANVLTF.

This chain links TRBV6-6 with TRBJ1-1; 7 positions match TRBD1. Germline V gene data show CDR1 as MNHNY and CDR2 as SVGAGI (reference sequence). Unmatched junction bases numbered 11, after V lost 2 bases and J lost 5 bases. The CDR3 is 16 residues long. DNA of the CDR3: TGTGCCAGCAGTTACGGGGTGAAGGGGGCAGGAACTGAAGCTTTCTTT. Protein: CASSYGVKGAGTEAFF.

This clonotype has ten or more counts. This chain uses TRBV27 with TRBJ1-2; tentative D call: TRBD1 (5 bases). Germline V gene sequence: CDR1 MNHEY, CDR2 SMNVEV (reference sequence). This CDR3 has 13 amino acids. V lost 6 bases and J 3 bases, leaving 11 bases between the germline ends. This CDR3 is CASSHGTHYGYTF. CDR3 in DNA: TGTGCCAGCAGCCACGGGACCCACTATGGCTACACCTTC.

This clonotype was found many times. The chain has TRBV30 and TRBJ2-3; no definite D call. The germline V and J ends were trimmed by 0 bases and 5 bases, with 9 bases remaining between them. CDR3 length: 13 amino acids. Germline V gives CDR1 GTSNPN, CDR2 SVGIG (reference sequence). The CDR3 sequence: CAWSVLTLDTQYF. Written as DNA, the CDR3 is TGTGCCTGGAGTGTATTAACGCTAGATACGCAGTATTTT.

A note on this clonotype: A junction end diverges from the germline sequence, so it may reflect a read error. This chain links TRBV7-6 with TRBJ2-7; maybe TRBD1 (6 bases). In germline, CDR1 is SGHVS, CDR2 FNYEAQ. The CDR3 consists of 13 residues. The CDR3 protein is CASSSRDNYVQYF. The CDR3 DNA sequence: TGTGCCAGCAGCTCCCGGGACAACTACGTGCAGTACTTC.

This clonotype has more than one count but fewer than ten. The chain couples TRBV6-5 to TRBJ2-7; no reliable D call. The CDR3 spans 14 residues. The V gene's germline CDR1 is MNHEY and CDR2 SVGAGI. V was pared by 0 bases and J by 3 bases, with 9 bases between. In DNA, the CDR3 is TGTGCCAGCAGTTACTCGGCAGATAACTACGAGCAGTACTTC. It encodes CASSYSADNYEQYF.

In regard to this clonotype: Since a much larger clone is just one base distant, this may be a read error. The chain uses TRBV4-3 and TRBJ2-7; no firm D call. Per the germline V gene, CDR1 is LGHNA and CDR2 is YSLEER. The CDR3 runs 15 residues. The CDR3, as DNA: TGCGCCAGCAGCCAAGGTTGGCGGTCCACCTACGAGCAGTGCTTC. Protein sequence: CASSQGWRSTYEQCF.

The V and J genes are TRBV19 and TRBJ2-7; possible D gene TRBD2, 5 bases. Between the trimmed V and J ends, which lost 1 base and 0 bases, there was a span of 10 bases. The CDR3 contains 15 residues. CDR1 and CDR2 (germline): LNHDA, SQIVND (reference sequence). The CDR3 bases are TGTGCCAGTAGTATAGGGGTTGGGAGCTCCTACGAGCAGTACTTC. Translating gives CASSIGVGSSYEQYF.

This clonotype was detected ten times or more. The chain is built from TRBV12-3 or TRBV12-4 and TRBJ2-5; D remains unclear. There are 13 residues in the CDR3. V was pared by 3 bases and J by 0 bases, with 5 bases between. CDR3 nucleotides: TGTGCCAGCAGTTTCAGGTACCAAGAGACCCAGTACTTC. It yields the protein CASSFRYQETQYF.

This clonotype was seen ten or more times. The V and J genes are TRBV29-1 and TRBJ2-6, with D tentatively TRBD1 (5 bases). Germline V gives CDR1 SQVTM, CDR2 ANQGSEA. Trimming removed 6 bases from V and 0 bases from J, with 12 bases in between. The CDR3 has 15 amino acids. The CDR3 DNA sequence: TGCAGCGTACCCAATACAGGCTCTGGGGCCAACGTCCTGACTTTC. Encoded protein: CSVPNTGSGANVLTF.

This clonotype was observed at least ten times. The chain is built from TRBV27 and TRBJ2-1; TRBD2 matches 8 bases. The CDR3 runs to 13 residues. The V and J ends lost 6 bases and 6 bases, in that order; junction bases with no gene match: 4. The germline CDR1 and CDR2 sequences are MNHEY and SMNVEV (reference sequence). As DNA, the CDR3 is TGTGCCAGCAGGAGCGGGAGCATCAATGAGCAGTTCTTC. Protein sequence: CASRSGSINEQFF.

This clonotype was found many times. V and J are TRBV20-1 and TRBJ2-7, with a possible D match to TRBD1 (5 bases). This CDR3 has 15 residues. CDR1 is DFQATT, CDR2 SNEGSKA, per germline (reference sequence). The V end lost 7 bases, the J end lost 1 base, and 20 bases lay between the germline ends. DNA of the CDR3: TGCAGTGTCGGGCAGACAGTTTCTGCGTCCTACGAGCAGTACTTC. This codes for CSVGQTVSASYEQYF.

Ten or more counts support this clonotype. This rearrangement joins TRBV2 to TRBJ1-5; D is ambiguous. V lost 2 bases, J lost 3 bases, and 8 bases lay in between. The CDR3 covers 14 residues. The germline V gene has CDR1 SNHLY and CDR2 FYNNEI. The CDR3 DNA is TGTGCCAGCAGTGAACTACAGAACAATCAGCCCCAGCATTTT. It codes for CASSELQNNQPQHF.

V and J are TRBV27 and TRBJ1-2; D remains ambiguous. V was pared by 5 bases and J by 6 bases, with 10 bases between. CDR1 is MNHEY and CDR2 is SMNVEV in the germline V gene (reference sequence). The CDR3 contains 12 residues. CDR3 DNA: TGTGCCAGCAGTGGGAGGGCGGATGGCTACACCTTC. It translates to CASSGRADGYTF.

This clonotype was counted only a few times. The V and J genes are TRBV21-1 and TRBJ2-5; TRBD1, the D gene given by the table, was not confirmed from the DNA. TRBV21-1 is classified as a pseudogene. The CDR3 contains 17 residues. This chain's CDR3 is CASRKGPRGPMMGSQYF. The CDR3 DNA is TGTGCCAGCAGGAAGGGGCCCCGGGGCCCCATGATGGGGTCCCAGTACTTC.

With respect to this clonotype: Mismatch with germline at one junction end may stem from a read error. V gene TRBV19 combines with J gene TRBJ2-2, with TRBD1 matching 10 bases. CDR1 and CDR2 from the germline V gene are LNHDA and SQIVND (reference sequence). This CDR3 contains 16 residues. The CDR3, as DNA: TGTGCCGGTAGCATATCGGGACAGGGGACCAACGCGGAGCTGTTTTTT. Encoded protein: CAGSISGQGTNAELFF. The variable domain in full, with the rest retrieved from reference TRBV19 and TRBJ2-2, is DGGITQSPKYLFRKEGQNVTLSCEQNLNHDAMYWYRQDPGQGLRLIYYSQIVNDFQKGDIAEGYSVSREKKESFPLTVTSAQKNPTAFYLCAGSISGQGTNAELFFGEGSRLTVL.

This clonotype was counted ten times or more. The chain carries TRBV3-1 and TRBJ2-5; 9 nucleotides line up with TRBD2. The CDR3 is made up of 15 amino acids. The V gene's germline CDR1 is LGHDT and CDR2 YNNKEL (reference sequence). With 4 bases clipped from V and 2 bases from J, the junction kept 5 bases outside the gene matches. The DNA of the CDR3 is TGTGCCAGCAGCCCTCTAGCGGGGCCGCAAGAGACCCAGTACTTC. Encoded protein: CASSPLAGPQETQYF.

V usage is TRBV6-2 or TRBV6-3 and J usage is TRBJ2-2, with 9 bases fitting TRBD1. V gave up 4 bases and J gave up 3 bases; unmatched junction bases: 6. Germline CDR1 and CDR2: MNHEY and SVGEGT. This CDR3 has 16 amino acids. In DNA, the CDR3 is TGTGCCAGCAGTTTTTGGGACAGGGAGGACACCGGGGAGCTGTTTTTT. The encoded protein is CASSFWDREDTGELFF.

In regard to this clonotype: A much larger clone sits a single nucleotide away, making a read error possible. DNA of the CDR3: TGTGCCAGCAAAACAGACACTGAAGCTTTCTTT. Amino acid sequence: CASKTDTEAFF. The chain uses TRBV6-5 and TRBJ1-1; no reliable D call. Germline CDR1 is MNHEY and CDR2 is SVGAGI. The CDR3 spans 11 residues. The germline V and J ends were trimmed by 7 bases and 3 bases, with 6 bases remaining between them.

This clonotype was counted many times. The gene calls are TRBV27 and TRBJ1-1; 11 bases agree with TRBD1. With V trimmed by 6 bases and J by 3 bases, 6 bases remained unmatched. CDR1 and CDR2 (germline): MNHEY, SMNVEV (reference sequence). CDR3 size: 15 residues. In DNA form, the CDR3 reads TGTGCCAGCAGCTCAGGGACAGGGGGTGACACTGAAGCTTTCTTT. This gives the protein CASSSGTGGDTEAFF.

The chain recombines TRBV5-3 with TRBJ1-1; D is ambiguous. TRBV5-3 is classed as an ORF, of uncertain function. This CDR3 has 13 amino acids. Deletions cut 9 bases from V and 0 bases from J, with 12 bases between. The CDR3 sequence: CATSFRLNTEAFF. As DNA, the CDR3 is TGTGCCACCAGCTTCCGGCTGAACACTGAAGCTTTCTTT.

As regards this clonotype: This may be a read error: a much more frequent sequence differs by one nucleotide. The DNA for the CDR3 is TGCGCCAGCAGCCAATCGGCTAGCTCCTATAGTTCACCCCTCCACTTT. Residues: CASSQSASSYSSPLHF. The V and J genes are TRBV4-3 and TRBJ1-6; no clear D. This CDR3 has 16 amino acids. The germline gives CDR1 LGHNA, CDR2 YSLEER.

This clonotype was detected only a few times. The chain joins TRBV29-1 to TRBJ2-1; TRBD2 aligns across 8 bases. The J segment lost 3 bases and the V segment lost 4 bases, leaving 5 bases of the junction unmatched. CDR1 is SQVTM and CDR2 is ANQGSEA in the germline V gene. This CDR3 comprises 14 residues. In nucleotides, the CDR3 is TGCAGCGTTGTCTCGAGCGGGAGCTACAATGAGCAGTTCTTC. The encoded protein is CSVVSSGSYNEQFF.

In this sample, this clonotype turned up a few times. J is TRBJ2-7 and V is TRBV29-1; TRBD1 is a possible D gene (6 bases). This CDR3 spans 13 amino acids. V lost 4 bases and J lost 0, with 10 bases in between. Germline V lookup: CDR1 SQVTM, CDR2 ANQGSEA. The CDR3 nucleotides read TGCAGCGTTGGTTGGACAGACTCCTACGAGCAGTACTTC. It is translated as CSVGWTDSYEQYF.

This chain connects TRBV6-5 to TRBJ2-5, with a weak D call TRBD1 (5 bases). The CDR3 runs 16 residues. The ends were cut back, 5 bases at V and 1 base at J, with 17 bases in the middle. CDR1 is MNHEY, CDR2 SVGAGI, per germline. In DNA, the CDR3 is TGTGCCAGCAGTGGTCCGACGGACAACCGCCAAGAGACCCAGTACTTC. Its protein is CASSGPTDNRQETQYF.

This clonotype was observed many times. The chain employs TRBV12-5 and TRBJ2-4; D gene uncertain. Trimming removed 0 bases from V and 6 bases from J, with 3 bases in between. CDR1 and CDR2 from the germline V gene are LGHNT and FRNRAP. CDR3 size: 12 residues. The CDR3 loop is CASGLVLNIQYF. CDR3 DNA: TGTGCTAGTGGTTTGGTTCTAAACATTCAGTACTTC.